Shown below are 9 T cell receptor beta chains from a single sample sequenced in a study of CD8 T cells in ankylosing spondylitis. General observations from the study: Characteristic, it appeared, of ankylosing spondylitis blood was a TCR beta motif of eight highly homologous variants.

TCRdb reanalysed the 5' RACE reads using MiXCR and keeps one entry per CDR3 protein. The table includes around 770,000 distinct CDR3 sequences, roughly 12% detected once. Antigens of these TCRs are unknown. Source material: blood, either unsorted or a sorted T cell fraction (not recorded which). These TCRs come from a male donor with ankylosing spondylitis.

This clonotype was observed a handful of times. The V gene is TRBV7-2, the J gene TRBJ2-3, with 7 nucleotides matching TRBD1. The germline gives CDR1 SGHTA, CDR2 FQGNSA. The ends lost 5 bases at V and 5 bases at J; junction bases unmatched: 16. The CDR3 sequence is 17 residues long. Here the CDR3 reads CASSPQRNRGEGDTQYF. In nucleotides, the CDR3 is TGTGCCAGCAGCCCGCAAAGGAACAGGGGAGAGGGAGATACGCAGTATTTT.

The V and J genes are TRBV7-2 and TRBJ1-3; the D gene is possibly TRBD1 (6 bases). Trimming took 4 bases from V and 6 from J, leaving 10 bases between them. The CDR3 is made up of 13 amino acids. Germline CDR1 SGHTA, CDR2 FQGNSA. The CDR3 protein is CASSSGTSNTIYF. In DNA form, the CDR3 reads TGTGCCAGCAGCTCCGGGACATCAAACACCATATATTTT.

This clonotype was seen more than once but under ten times. The V gene is TRBV20-1, the J gene TRBJ2-1; weak D call: TRBD1 (5 bases). Trimming shortened V by 5 bases and J by 6 bases, and 20 bases separated the two germline ends. Germline V gives CDR1 DFQATT, CDR2 SNEGSKA (reference sequence). The CDR3 has 15 amino acids. CDR3 bases: TGCAGTGCTCCGTTTACTCAGGGCTTCGGCAATGAGCAGTTCTTC. This encodes CSAPFTQGFGNEQFF.

A few counts support this clonotype. The J gene is TRBJ2-7, the V gene TRBV4-2; D is possibly TRBD2 (6 bases). This CDR3 is 16 amino acids long. Germline CDR1 is LGHNA and CDR2 is YNFKEQ. V lost 1 base and J lost 5, with 18 bases in between. CDR3: CASSQGGGTRVNEQYF. The CDR3 coding sequence is TGTGCCAGCAGCCAAGGAGGAGGGACTCGGGTAAACGAGCAGTACTTC.

The rearrangement links TRBV6-2 or TRBV6-3 to TRBJ2-1; the match to TRBD2 covers 8 bases. J was trimmed by 2 bases and V by 2 bases; bases with no gene match: 2. The CDR3 runs to 15 residues. CDR1 and CDR2 from the germline V gene are MNHEY and SVGEGT. CDR3 region: CASSYVAGPYNEQFF. The DNA for the CDR3 is TGTGCCAGCAGTTACGTAGCGGGACCCTACAATGAGCAGTTCTTC.

In its sample, this clonotype was seen a few times. The V and J genes are TRBV7-9 and TRBJ2-5; D may correspond to TRBD1 or TRBD2 (6 bases each). Trimming stripped 5 bases from V and 5 bases from J, with 12 bases between. CDR3 length: 13 residues. Germline values: CDR1 SEHNR, CDR2 FQNEAQ (reference sequence). CDR3 protein: CASSRRGLETQYF. Here the CDR3 DNA reads TGTGCCAGCAGCCGTCGGGGGCTGGAGACCCAGTACTTC.

The V call is TRBV27, the J call TRBJ1-2; D gene ambiguous. This CDR3 has 15 residues. Germline loops: CDR1 MNHEY, CDR2 SMNVEV (reference sequence). Trimming shortened V by 3 bases and J by 2 bases, and 13 bases separated the two germline ends. Here the CDR3 DNA reads TGTGCCAGCAGTTTTCTTGACCGGACGAACTATGGCTACACCTTC. Its protein is CASSFLDRTNYGYTF.

This clonotype has just a few counts. The V and J genes are TRBV10-3 and TRBJ2-3; 11 nucleotides align to TRBD2. J gave up 1 base and V 8 bases, and 5 bases lay outside the gene matches. The CDR3 has 15 amino acids. Germline V lookup: CDR1 ENHRY, CDR2 SYGVKD. The CDR3 sequence is CAIGVAGGGTDTQYF. CDR3 DNA: TGTGCCATCGGGGTAGCGGGGGGGGGCACAGATACGCAGTATTTT.

In its sample, this clonotype was seen a few times. The J gene is TRBJ2-3, the V gene TRBV7-2; possibly TRBD2 for D (6 bases). In germline, CDR1 is SGHTA, CDR2 FQGNSA. Between the trimmed V and J ends, which lost 5 bases and 11 bases, there was a span of 14 bases. CDR3 size: 12 residues. The CDR3 spells CASSLLAYKQYF. The CDR3 DNA follows: TGTGCCAGCAGCCTTCTAGCGTATAAGCAGTATTTT.